This TCR beta chain came from a study of blood T cell repertoires in COVID-19. TCRdb keeps only in-frame clones here, not all; method: immunoSEQ multiplex PCR. The table has around 450,000 clones, around 90% seen once. With 5 bases removed from V and 2 bases from J, the gap between germline ends came to 9 bases. The germline gives CDR1 SNHLY, CDR2 FYNNEI. The CDR3 runs to 13 residues. The sequencing input was PBMCs or T cells enriched from blood (not recorded which). The chain combines TRBV2 with TRBJ1-2; tentative D call: TRBD1 (5 bases). The clonotype comes from a woman in her late teens or twenties with acute COVID-19. CDR3 region: CASSPTANYGYTF. The CDR3 nucleotides are TGTGCCAGCAGTCCGACAGCAAACTATGGCTACACCTTC.